What follows are 13 T cell receptor beta chains derived from one specimen sequenced in a study of spatial heterogeneity in lung cancer. Time point specified: sample taken at primary tumor resection. The input material, whole RNA from tumor, nontumor lung or frozen PBMC, was sequenced unsorted. A single record per CDR3 protein comes from TCRdb applying MiXCR to the 5' RACE reads. Of more than 9,000 distinct CDR3 sequences listed, over 15% are singletons. Sequenced material: PBMCs, taken at surgery. The source is a male donor with early-stage non-small cell lung cancer.

This clonotype has a handful of counts. The chain combines TRBV18 with TRBJ2-1; D might be TRBD2 (7 bases). The V and J ends lost 1 base and 6 bases respectively, with 16 bases between them. The CDR3 sequence is 16 residues long. The germline gives CDR1 KGHSH, CDR2 LQKENI. The DNA for the CDR3 is TGTGCCAGCTCACCACTTCAGGGAGGGGGTCTCAATGAGCAGTTCTTC. Translation: CASSPLQGGGLNEQFF. Using reference TRBV18 and TRBJ2-1 for the parts outside the CDR3, the full variable domain is NAGVMQNPRHLVRRRGQEARLRCSPMKGHSHVYWYRQLPEEGLKFMVYLQKENIIDESGMPKERFSAEFPKEGPSILRIQQVVRGDSAAYFCASSPLQGGGLNEQFFGPGTRLTVL.

Ten or more counts support this clonotype. The CDR3 bases are TGTGCCAGCAGTTTAGGGGCAGGGGGACGAAATGAGCAGTTCTTC. This gives the protein CASSLGAGGRNEQFF. The chain couples TRBV28 to TRBJ2-1, with 7 bases matching TRBD1. The CDR3 runs to 15 residues. The germline CDR1 and CDR2 sequences are MDHEN and SYDVKM. Trimming at V came to 2 bases and at J to 7 bases, leaving 8 bases not matched to a gene.

The gene calls are TRBV2 and TRBJ2-1; TRBD2 matches 11 bases. Losses at the gene ends were 5 bases for V and 5 bases for J; bases not matched to a gene: 2. The CDR3 loop spans 14 amino acids. Germline CDR1 SNHLY, CDR2 FYNNEI. The CDR3 DNA follows: TGTGCCAGCAGTCGACTAGCGGGGCACAATGAGCAGTTCTTC. The encoded protein is CASSRLAGHNEQFF.

This clonotype was seen many times. The chain recombines TRBV6-1 with TRBJ2-7; TRBD2 matches at 7 bases. The V segment lost 8 bases and the J segment 2 bases; nucleotides outside the gene matches: 6. The CDR3 sequence is 13 residues long. Germline CDR1 and CDR2: MNHNS and SASEGT. CDR3 protein: CASRGGATYEQYF. DNA of the CDR3: TGTGCCAGCCGCGGGGGAGCTACCTACGAGCAGTACTTC.

The chain is built from TRBV6-2 or TRBV6-3 and TRBJ2-5; 8 bases fit TRBD1. This CDR3 comprises 15 residues. V lost 6 bases, J lost 2 bases, and 8 bases stayed unmatched. From germline, CDR1 is MNHEY and CDR2 SVGEGT. CDR3 sequence (DNA): TGTGCCAGCAGCCTCCGGGACAGGAGGCAAGAGACCCAGTACTTC. It specifies CASSLRDRRQETQYF.

The chain is built from TRBV11-2 and TRBJ2-5, with TRBD2 as a possible D gene (5 bases). Germline CDR1 SGHAT, CDR2 FQNNGV. There are 15 residues in the CDR3. Trimming pared 2 bases from V and 0 bases from J, leaving 10 bases between. CDR3 DNA: TGTGCCAGCAGCTTACCAAGAGGGTACCAAGAGACCCAGTACTTC. Protein sequence: CASSLPRGYQETQYF. The whole variable domain, remainder taken from reference TRBV11-2 and TRBJ2-5, is EAGVAQSPRYKIIEKRQSVAFWCNPISGHATLYWYQQILGQGPKLLIQFQNNGVVDDSQLPKDRFSAERLKGVDSTLKIQPAKLEDSAVYLCASSLPRGYQETQYFGPGTRLLVL.

This clonotype appeared a few times. The chain has TRBV6-1 and TRBJ2-7; D unresolved. V gave up 0 bases and J gave up 0 bases, with 9 bases separating them. Per the germline V gene, CDR1 is MNHNS and CDR2 is SASEGT. This CDR3 region has 15 residues. CDR3 nucleotide sequence: TGTGCCAGCAGTGAAGCGTGGTCCAGCTCCTACGAGCAGTACTTC. Translation gives CASSEAWSSSYEQYF.

The chain employs TRBV5-1 and TRBJ1-3; 7 nucleotides match TRBD1. The CDR3 sequence is 16 residues long. After removal of 3 bases from V and 0 bases from J, the junction contained 6 bases not matched to a gene. The germline V gene encodes CDR1 SGHRS and CDR2 YFSETQ. The CDR3 loop reads CASSSGTASSGNTIYF. The CDR3 bases are TGCGCCAGCAGCTCAGGGACAGCCAGCTCTGGAAACACCATATATTTT.

Ten or more counts support this clonotype. The chain uses TRBV9 and TRBJ2-7, with D perhaps being TRBD1 or TRBD2 (6 bases each). This CDR3 is 15 amino acids long. V lost 0 bases and J 2 bases, leaving 12 bases between the germline ends. Germline lookup yields CDR1 SGDLS and CDR2 YYNGEE. Written as DNA, the CDR3 is TGTGCCAGCAGCGTAGCAGGGGAGGAAACCTACGAGCAGTACTTC. This encodes CASSVAGEETYEQYF.

This clonotype was detected only a few times. This chain uses TRBV3-1 with TRBJ2-1, with 12 bases lining up with TRBD2. Germline V gene data show CDR1 as LGHDT and CDR2 as YNNKEL (reference sequence). The CDR3 loop spans 16 amino acids. Losses at the gene ends were 4 bases for V and 9 bases for J; bases not matched to a gene: 10. The chain's CDR3 is CASSPPSGLAGGEQFF. Here the CDR3 DNA reads TGTGCCAGCAGCCCGCCTTCGGGACTAGCGGGCGGTGAGCAGTTCTTC.

The chain links TRBV6-2 or TRBV6-3 to TRBJ2-7; 12 positions match TRBD2. The V segment lost 5 bases and the J segment 4 bases; nucleotides outside the gene matches: 6. In germline, CDR1 is MNHEY, CDR2 SVGEGT. This CDR3 has 15 amino acids. CDR3 bases: TGTGCCAGCAGTACGACTAGCGGGAGAAGGTACGAGCAGTACTTC. Its protein is CASSTTSGRRYEQYF.

This clonotype appeared many times. This chain connects TRBV20-1 to TRBJ2-2, with TRBD2 matching over 8 bases. Germline loops: CDR1 DFQATT, CDR2 SNEGSKA (reference sequence). V dropped 3 bases and J dropped 5; count of bases not matched to a gene: 5. The length of the CDR3 is 14 residues. The CDR3 spells CSASPGLGTGELFF. CDR3 nucleotide sequence: TGCAGTGCTAGCCCGGGACTAGGGACCGGGGAGCTGTTTTTT.

This clonotype was counted ten times or more. The V call is TRBV20-1, the J call TRBJ1-5, with a tentative D call TRBD1 (6 bases). The CDR3 covers 14 residues. Germline assignment: CDR1 DFQATT and CDR2 SNEGSKA (reference sequence). The V end lost 3 bases, the J end lost 1 base, and 10 bases lay between the germline ends. The CDR3 here is CSASLGGSNQPQHF. The CDR3 DNA follows: TGCAGTGCTAGTTTAGGGGGAAGCAATCAGCCCCAGCATTTT.